These T cell receptor beta chains were read from a single sample in a study of blood T cells in healthy people across ages. From the 5' RACE reads, TCRdb called clonotypes with MiXCR, one entry per CDR3 protein. The sample has approximately 810,000 distinct CDR3 sequences; less than 35% are singletons. Sequencing was carried out using blood. The receptors here all came from an elderly woman in good health. CDR3s include the opening cysteine and the closing phenylalanine or tryptophan. D genes are given only for firm matches. Size values are once, few and many counts, or a class for expanded clones, and some rows have none.

j_gene,abundance,v_gene,d_gene,CDR3nt,CDR3aa
TRBJ1-1,.,TRBV6-1,.,TGTGCCAGCAGCGAACAGGAGGGGGTTCATGAAGCTTTCTTT,CASSEQEGVHEAFF
TRBJ1-2,.,TRBV7-9,.,TGTGCCAGCAGCTTACGGAGGATGGAAGCTAACTATGGCTACACCTTC,CASSLRRMEANYGYTF
TRBJ2-3,.,TRBV19,.,TGTGCCAGCGGAACGAGCCCTAGCACAGATACGCAGTATTTT,CASGTSPSTDTQYF
TRBJ2-7,few,TRBV6-2/TRBV6-3,TRBD1,TGTGCCAGCAGCGATTCCGGGACAGGTCGATACGAGCAGTACTTC,CASSDSGTGRYEQYF
TRBJ2-6,many,TRBV2,.,TGTGCCAGCAGAAGACAGTCCTCTGGGGCCAACGTCCTGACTTTC,CASRRQSSGANVLTF
TRBJ1-2,few,TRBV5-4,.,TGTGCCGGCAGCTCACAAGGGTTAAACTATGGCTACACCTTC,CAGSSQGLNYGYTF
TRBJ1-6,.,TRBV7-2,.,TGTGCCAGCAGCTTAGCGGGACGGGCTTCGACACCCCTCCACTTT,CASSLAGRASTPLHF
TRBJ2-5,.,TRBV3-1,.,TGTGCCAGCAGCCGCGAGGGAGGAGTCCAAGAGACCCAGTACTTC,CASSREGGVQETQYF
TRBJ2-5,many,TRBV20-1,TRBD2,TGCAGTGCTTTGGTTCTAGCGGTGCGGGAACAAGAGACCCAGTACTTC,CSALVLAVREQETQYF
TRBJ1-1,.,TRBV2,.,TGTGCCAGCAGTGAAGCGCGGGGCGCCAACACTGAAGCTTTCTTT,CASSEARGANTEAFF
TRBJ1-1,.,TRBV20-1,.,TGCAGTGCCCAAAGGCCGAACACTGAAGCTTTCTTT,CSAQRPNTEAFF
TRBJ2-4,.,TRBV20-1,TRBD1,TGCAGTGCTAGAGAAACAGGGGGCGGTGGGCTAGCCAAAAACATTCAGTACTTC,CSARETGGGGLAKNIQYF
TRBJ2-2,many,TRBV6-2/TRBV6-3,.,TGTGCCAGCAGGCATGGGACATTCGGGGAGCTGTTTTTT,CASRHGTFGELFF
TRBJ2-7,many,TRBV7-6,.,TGTGCCAGCAGCTTAGGCTTCGGGACACAAGATTCCTACGAGCAGTACTTC,CASSLGFGTQDSYEQYF
TRBJ2-7,many,TRBV27,TRBD2,TGTGCCAGCAGTCGGACTAGCGGGGGTTACTACGAGCAGTACTTC,CASSRTSGGYYEQYF
TRBJ1-2,many,TRBV6-6,.,TGTGCCAGCGGTGGAAATGGCTACACCTTC,CASGGNGYTF
TRBJ1-6,.,TRBV3-1,.,TGTGCCAGCAGCCAAGATTGGACAGTTGGTAATTCACCCCTCCACTTT,CASSQDWTVGNSPLHF
TRBJ2-1,.,TRBV7-2,TRBD1,TGTGCCAGCAGCCCCAGATACAGGGGGATACAAGATGAGCAGTTCTTC,CASSPRYRGIQDEQFF
TRBJ1-1,many,TRBV6-5,TRBD1,TGTGCCAGCAGTTACGGGACAGGGCGGAACACTGAAGCTTTCTTT,CASSYGTGRNTEAFF
TRBJ2-2,.,TRBV6-1,.,TGTGCCAGCACTAGGGGCCAGAACACCGGGGAGCTGTTTTTT,CASTRGQNTGELFF
TRBJ1-4,many,TRBV7-2,TRBD1,TGTGCCAGCAGCCCCCCGGGACAGGGTTGGAATGAAAAACTGTTTTTT,CASSPPGQGWNEKLFF
TRBJ2-7,many,TRBV6-1,.,TGTGCCAGCAGGGGGGACACAACCTACGAGCAGTACTTC,CASRGDTTYEQYF
TRBJ1-1,.,TRBV11-3,.,TGTGCCAGCAGCTTAGCTAACGGGGCTCCGGACACTGAAGCTTTCTTT,CASSLANGAPDTEAFF
TRBJ2-7,many,TRBV6-2/TRBV6-3,TRBD1,TGTGCCAGCAGCGGAGGACAGGGGGGATCCTACGAGCAGTACTTC,CASSGGQGGSYEQYF
TRBJ1-4,.,TRBV20-1,.,TGCAGTGCTAGGGGGGGGCAGGGCGATGAAAAACTGTTTTTT,CSARGGQGDEKLFF
TRBJ1-2,.,TRBV19,TRBD1,TGTGCCAGTAGTTTCCAGGGGGCCAATGGCTACACCTTC,CASSFQGANGYTF
TRBJ2-7,.,TRBV12-3/TRBV12-4,.,TGTGCCAGCACTCCCCCCGGGGGCGGCTACGAGCAGTACTTC,CASTPPGGGYEQYF
TRBJ2-5,many,TRBV12-3/TRBV12-4,.,TGTGCCAGCAGTTTTATTGGGGTTCAAGAGACCCAGTACTTC,CASSFIGVQETQYF
TRBJ2-7,many,TRBV29-1,TRBD1,TGCAGCGTTATCCCACAGCGACAGGGGTACGAGCAGTACTTC,CSVIPQRQGYEQYF
TRBJ2-3,.,TRBV24-1,.,TGTGCCACCAGTCGTCGGCTGGGAGGCACAGATACGCAGTATTTT,CATSRRLGGTDTQYF
TRBJ2-2,many,TRBV10-3,.,TGTGCCATCAGGCAGGGCGACACCGGGGAGCTGTTTTTT,CAIRQGDTGELFF
TRBJ2-1,many,TRBV11-2,.,TGTGCCAGCAGCTTGGCGCGGATTGTGACCTACAATGAGCAGTTCTTC,CASSLARIVTYNEQFF
TRBJ2-7,.,TRBV24-1,.,TGTACCACCAGTGGCGCAGGGGCCGACTGCGAGCAGTACTTC,CTTSGAGADCEQYF
TRBJ2-1,.,TRBV13,.,TGTGCCAGCAGCCGTCTCGCGGGGAGCTTGTATAATGAGCAGTTCTTC,CASSRLAGSLYNEQFF
TRBJ2-2,many,TRBV5-5,.,TGTGCCAGCAGTTCCGGGACCGATAACACCGGGGAGCTGTTTTTT,CASSSGTDNTGELFF
TRBJ2-5,.,TRBV30,TRBD1,TGTGCCTGGAGTGTAATTAGGGGGCGAGGGGAGACCCAGTACTTC,CAWSVIRGRGETQYF
TRBJ2-1,.,TRBV7-2,TRBD1,TGTGCCAGCAGCTTAGTGACAGGGAAAGGGAAGAATGAGCGGTTCTTC,CASSLVTGKGKNERFF
TRBJ2-3,.,TRBV5-5,.,TGTGCCAGCAGCTTTAACCCCCGGGGAGATACGCAGTATTTT,CASSFNPRGDTQYF
TRBJ2-5,.,TRBV7-2,.,TGTACCAGCAGCTTAGCCAGAAAGGCGGCTTCTGAGACCCAGTACTTC,CTSSLARKAASETQYF
TRBJ2-3,many,TRBV10-3,TRBD1,TGTGCCATCAGTTTCGGACAGGCGAGCACAGATACGCAGTATTTT,CAISFGQASTDTQYF
TRBJ1-2,many,TRBV30,.,TGTGCCTGGAGTGTACTGCCCGGGGCACCCTATGGCTACACCTTC,CAWSVLPGAPYGYTF
TRBJ2-1,once,TRBV29-1,TRBD2,TGCAGCGTTGCGACTAGCGGGAGTGGTGTTGAGCAGTTCTTC,CSVATSGSGVEQFF
TRBJ1-2,.,TRBV19,.,TGTGCCAGCCATGACGCAAACTATGGCTACACCTTC,CASHDANYGYTF
TRBJ2-6,many,TRBV20-1,TRBD2,TGCAGTGCCTGGGCCGGGGGGACTGGGGCCAACGTCCTGACTTTC,CSAWAGGTGANVLTF
TRBJ1-3,.,TRBV28,.,TGTGCCACCCGGACAGGAAACACCATATATTTT,CATRTGNTIYF
TRBJ2-1,many,TRBV5-1,.,TGCGCCAGCAGCTGGAACAATGAGCAGTTCTTC,CASSWNNEQFF
TRBJ2-1,.,TRBV7-2,.,TGTGCCAGCAGCTTAGGGGCCCAATTCGGCAATGAGCAGTTCTTC,CASSLGAQFGNEQFF
TRBJ1-1,.,TRBV19,TRBD1,TGTGCCACTACCAACCTCGGACAGGGTGGTTCGAAAGCTTTCTTT,CATTNLGQGGSKAFF
TRBJ1-2,few,TRBV29-1,.,TGCAGCGCTATCGGGCCCCTCGGCGACTATGGCTACACCTTC,CSAIGPLGDYGYTF
TRBJ2-1,many,TRBV20-1,TRBD2,TGCAGTGCTAGAGTCCCGCGGGGGGCCTACAATGAGCAGTTCTTC,CSARVPRGAYNEQFF
TRBJ1-1,few,TRBV18,.,TGTGCCAGCTCACCACAGGGAAACGGATTGGACACTGAAGCTTTCTTT,CASSPQGNGLDTEAFF
TRBJ2-1,many,TRBV2,.,TGTGCCAGCAGTCTAGGCGGGCGAGATGAGCAGTTCTTC,CASSLGGRDEQFF
TRBJ2-1,.,TRBV3-1,.,TGTGCCAGCAGCCAAGATTGGGGGCTAGCGGACAATGAGCAGTTCTTC,CASSQDWGLADNEQFF
TRBJ2-5,.,TRBV20-1,.,TGCAGTGCTAGAGGGGCTGGCGGTCCCTCCCAAGAGACCCAGTACTTC,CSARGAGGPSQETQYF